These 2 T cell receptor beta chains came from one sample sequenced in a study of blood T cell repertoires in COVID-19. Profiling relied on immunoSEQ multiplex PCR, and the TCRdb table lists in-frame clones only, not all of them. The sample lists 150,000 or so clones; around 89% were seen once. Sequenced: PBMCs or T cells enriched from blood (not recorded which). These receptors all come from a woman aged 45-65 years who had recovered from COVID-19.

This sequence joins TRBV6-2 or TRBV6-3 and TRBJ1-5; 7 bases map to TRBD1. There are 14 residues in the CDR3. Per germline, CDR1 MNHEY and CDR2 SVGEGT. V dropped 6 bases and J dropped 4; count of bases not matched to a gene: 6. CDR3 sequence reads: CASSLLQGNQPQHF. CDR3 coding DNA: TGTGCCAGCAGCCTCTTACAGGGGAATCAGCCCCAGCATTTT.

This chain links TRBV5-4 with TRBJ1-1; D is unresolved. V was pared by 1 base and J by 3 bases, with 10 bases between. This CDR3 is built from 14 residues. CDR1 is SGHNT, CDR2 YYREEE, per germline (reference sequence). In nucleotides, the CDR3 is TGTGCCAGCAGCTTGAGTAGCGGGGACACTGAAGCTTTCTTT. Residues: CASSLSSGDTEAFF.